The entry below describes one TCR beta chain. Its antigen is unknown. Looked up from germline, CDR1 is LNHDA and CDR2 is SQIVND (reference sequence). Trimming removed 3 bases at V and 5 bases at J, with 16 bases between. This CDR3 is built from 16 residues. This sample is part of a study of T cell responses to AZD1222 COVID-19 vaccine. Method: immunoSEQ multiplex PCR; TCRdb's copy keeps in-frame clones and lacks some. The data contain tens of thousands of clones, approximately 92% of them singletons. Points from the study as a whole: Mostly white British, mostly female donors; authors suggested clonal diversity may be underestimated. Nearly half of spike-specific TCRs reportedly go after variant regions that carry no mutations. Spike-specific TCR repertoires showed rising breadth and depth after two AZD1222 doses. Repertoire sampling was restricted to post-peak T cell response timepoints.

Sequenced material: peripheral blood, taken 28 days after the second AZD1222 dose. This clonotype was sampled from an adult who received the AZD1222 COVID-19 vaccine. The rearrangement links TRBV19 to TRBJ2-2, with TRBD1 as a possible D gene (6 bases). The CDR3, as DNA: TGTGCCAGTAGTATTAATTGGAACAGGGCGACCGGGGAGCTGTTTTTT. Residues: CASSINWNRATGELFF. The full variable domain, with the rest looked up from reference TRBV19 and TRBJ2-2, is DGGITQSPKYLFRKEGQNVTLSCEQNLNHDAMYWYRQDPGQGLRLIYYSQIVNDFQKGDIAEGYSVSREKKESFPLTVTSAQKNPTAFYLCASSINWNRATGELFFGEGSRLTVL.